This T cell receptor beta chain was retrieved from a study of blood T cell repertoires in COVID-19. Here immunoSEQ multiplex PCR was the method, and the copy in TCRdb shows in-frame clones only, minus some. Altogether 63,000 or so clones are present, around 86% being singletons, with the ten largest covering 3.5% to 5%. The V and J ends lost 8 bases and 3 bases, in that order; junction bases with no gene match: 8. The CDR3 is 14 amino acids. Germline V gives CDR1 SGHTA, CDR2 FQGTGA. Input material: peripheral blood. This TCR came from a man between 65 and 85 years old with active COVID-19. The chain employs TRBV7-3 and TRBJ2-3; TRBD2 matches 7 bases. The CDR3 nucleotides read TGTGCCAGCGCGGCGAACGGGGGGACAGATACGCAGTATTTT. Translation: CASAANGGTDTQYF.